This record covers a single TCR beta chain. The data were taken from a study of blood T cell repertoires in COVID-19. Study context: Some COVID-19 samples were acute and others convalescent; all came from the United States, Italy and Spain. Sources were T cells, B-cell-depleted T cells, or PBMCs; the material itself was cDNA or gDNA.

As originally analysed: It was from reference gene primer amplification that nucleated cell counts were estimated. Produced via immunoSEQ multiplex PCR; TCRdb's table is partial and in-frame only. The V and J calls and clone size were taken over from that table, and D and trimming were inferred from the DNA. This table holds roughly 120,000 clones, about 87% found once. Trimming cost V 11 bases and J 1 base, with 17 bases left between them. The CDR3 sequence is 14 residues long. Germline V CDR1 and CDR2: MNHEY, SVGAGI. This sequence joins TRBV6-5 and TRBJ1-1; D not resolved. Sequencing was performed on peripheral blood. The TCR sequence derives from a woman in her 70s with acute or convalescent COVID-19. The CDR3 DNA is TGTGCCGGACGGGGAGAAGGATCGAACACTGAAGCTTTCTTT. This gives the protein CAGRGEGSNTEAFF.